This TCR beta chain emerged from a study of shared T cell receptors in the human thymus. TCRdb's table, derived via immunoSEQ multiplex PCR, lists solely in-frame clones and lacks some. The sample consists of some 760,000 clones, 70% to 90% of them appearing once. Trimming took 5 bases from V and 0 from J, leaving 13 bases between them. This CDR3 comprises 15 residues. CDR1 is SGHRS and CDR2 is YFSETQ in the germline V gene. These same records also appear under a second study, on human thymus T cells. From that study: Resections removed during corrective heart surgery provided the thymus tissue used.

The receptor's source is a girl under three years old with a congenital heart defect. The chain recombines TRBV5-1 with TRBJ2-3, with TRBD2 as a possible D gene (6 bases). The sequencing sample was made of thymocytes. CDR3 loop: CASRAGGESTDTQYF. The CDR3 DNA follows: TGCGCCAGCAGGGCGGGCGGGGAGAGCACAGATACGCAGTATTTT.